This T cell receptor (beta chain) was profiled in a study of blood T cell repertoires in COVID-19. Trimming cost V 7 bases and J 4 bases; bases outside gene matches: 11. The V gene's germline CDR1 is SGHDT and CDR2 YYEEEE. The CDR3 has 15 amino acids. TCRdb's copy holds only in-frame clones and misses some; the assay was immunoSEQ multiplex PCR. This table holds 75,000 to 100,000 clones, approximately 87% found once. The TCR sequence derives from a human donor in a cohort sampled during active COVID-19. The specimen was peripheral blood. J is TRBJ2-1 and V is TRBV5-6, with TRBD1 matching over 7 bases. CDR3 coding DNA: TGTGCCAGCGAAATCTCCCTACAGGGGTACAATGAGCAGTTCTTC. The encoded protein is CASEISLQGYNEQFF.